This passage covers 8 T cell receptor beta chains from one sample sequenced in a study of Graves' ophthalmopathy and Graves' hyperthyroidism. Amplifying from RNA transcripts, the study obtained TCR beta CDR3 regions. HTBI primers were employed in first-round RT-PCR, then a second-round multiplex PCR followed. In TCRdb, the multiplex PCR reads were re-called with MiXCR into one record per CDR3 protein. The sample has 660,000 or so distinct CDR3 sequences, approximately 39% seen once. The sequenced sample consisted of peripheral blood. The receptors stem from an adult man with Graves' ophthalmopathy.

Concerning this clonotype itself: A clone one base away is much larger, so this may be a read error. This chain joins TRBV12-3 or TRBV12-4 and TRBJ1-4; D uncertain. V was clipped by 1 base and J by 6 bases, with 9 bases between them. This CDR3 spans 14 amino acids. CDR3 residues: CASSLGEGDEKLFF. In DNA, the CDR3 is TGTGCCAGCAGTTTAGGGGAGGGAGATGAAAAACTGTTTTTT.

The CDR3 nucleotides are TGCGCCAGCAGTGAGACCGGTTCACCCCTCCACTTT. As protein: CASSETGSPLHF. This rearrangement joins TRBV10-2 to TRBJ1-6; D ambiguous. Germline V gene lookup returns CDR1 WSHSY and CDR2 SAAADI. V gave up 2 bases and J gave up 9 bases, with 5 bases separating them. This CDR3 spans 12 amino acids.

This clonotype was recorded at least ten times. The chain uses TRBV10-3 and TRBJ2-5, with D perhaps TRBD2 (6 bases). The V and J ends lost 6 bases and 1 base respectively, with 15 bases between them. In germline, CDR1 is ENHRY, CDR2 SYGVKD. The CDR3 length is 15 residues. The CDR3 nucleotides read TGTGCCATCAGCTTGGCCTTCGGGGGCCAAGAGACCCAGTACTTC. Its protein product is CAISLAFGGQETQYF.

V gene TRBV15 combines with J gene TRBJ1-5; maybe TRBD1 (5 bases). Trimming stripped 1 base from V and 1 base from J, with 8 bases between. The CDR3 runs to 15 residues. CDR1 LNHNV and CDR2 YYDKDF come from the germline V gene (reference sequence). This CDR3 is CATSRGQGSNQPQHF. The CDR3 coding sequence is TGTGCCACCAGCAGAGGTCAGGGAAGCAATCAGCCCCAGCATTTT.

This clonotype was observed many times. The chain is built from TRBV20-1 and TRBJ1-5, with unresolved D. Germline values: CDR1 DFQATT, CDR2 SNEGSKA (reference sequence). CDR3 length equals 15 residues. V lost 0 bases and J 6 bases, leaving 15 bases between the germline ends. CDR3 region: CSARDPLSGSQPQHF. Written as DNA, the CDR3 is TGCAGTGCTAGAGATCCCCTCAGCGGGAGTCAGCCCCAGCATTTT.

The chain uses TRBV19 and TRBJ1-5, with D maybe TRBD1 (6 bases). Germline assignment: CDR1 LNHDA and CDR2 SQIVND (reference sequence). The CDR3 is 14 residues long. V lost 9 bases to trimming and J lost 4 bases, with 16 bases between them. CDR3 nucleotide sequence: TGTGCCAGCTCGCAACACAGGGCAAATCAGCCCCAGCATTTT. Its translation is CASSQHRANQPQHF.

This clonotype was found many times. Compared with germline, one end of the junction differs, possibly owing to a read error. V usage is TRBV7-9 and J usage is TRBJ1-1; D uncertain. This CDR3 contains 13 residues. Germline V gives CDR1 SEHNR, CDR2 FQNEAQ (reference sequence). This CDR3 is CASSLSGDTEAFF. DNA for the CDR3: TGCGCCAGCAGCTTATCGGGTGACACTGAAGCTTTCTTT. The variable domain in full, completed from reference TRBV7-9 and TRBJ1-1, reads DTGVSQNPRHKITKRGQNVTFRCDPISEHNRLYWYRQTLGQGPEFLTYFQNEAQLEKSRLLSDRFSAERPKGSFSTLEIQRTEQGDSAMYLCASSLSGDTEAFFGQGTRLTVV.

Points on this clonotype: Sequence at one end of the junction differs from germline and may be a read error. The V call is TRBV10-3, the J call TRBJ2-2; 13 bases fit TRBD2. The germline CDR1 and CDR2 sequences are ENHRY and SYGVKD. The CDR3 runs to 17 residues. CDR3 amino acids: CASSRRLAGGHTGELFF. CDR3 in DNA: TGTGCCAGCAGTCGCCGACTAGCGGGGGGCCACACCGGGGAGCTGTTTTTT.